This T cell receptor beta chain was retrieved from a study of T cell changes during pregnancy in multiple sclerosis. V shed 6 bases, J shed 0 bases, and the junction held 9 bases outside the gene matches. The CDR3 is made up of 17 amino acids. The V gene's germline CDR1 is SEHNR and CDR2 FQNEAQ (reference sequence). TCRdb keeps only in-frame clones here, not all; method: immunoSEQ multiplex PCR. The sample carries about 46,000 clones, 80% to 95% recorded once. The V gene is TRBV7-9, the J gene TRBJ2-5, with 11 bases identical to TRBD2. Sequenced material: CD8+ T cells from peripheral blood mononuclear cells, taken in the second trimester of pregnancy. The sequence was obtained from a female donor with multiple sclerosis, enrolled in a pregnancy study. CDR3 bases: TGTGCCAGCAGTGGGACTAGCGGAGAGCTCAACCAAGAGACCCAGTACTTC. Amino acid sequence: CASSGTSGELNQETQYF.